This T cell receptor (beta chain) came from a study of shared clonotypes between healthy human individuals (dated by TCRdb to the early 2020s). The study in broad terms: A couple of women and three men aged 18 to 49 years were included in the cohort. For each donor, CD4 naive and CD4 memory were each run on three plates, CD8 naive on two plates, and CD8 memory on one plate. The study deeply sequenced blood TCR repertoires of about 5 healthy adults to estimate repertoire size and the extent of clonotype sharing between individuals. To increase sequencing depth and limit assay-specific biases, TCR repertoire library preparation and sequencing were carried out by different laboratories using diverse techniques. Each donor's leukapheresis produced roughly between about 0.85 and 10 billion PBMCs. Broader findings and caveats from the paper: Only blood was sampled, and tissue TCR repertoires likely differ from those in blood. Across four donors, approximately 5% of naive CD4, approximately 4% of naive CD8, 2% to 2.5% of memory CD4, and approximately 0.4% of memory CD8 clonotypes were shared. Pairwise subsampling led to the expectation that sequencing depth would affect the degree of clonotype sharing among donors. The small number of donors limited the genetic and exposure-history diversity represented. Higher generation probabilities were observed for clonotypes shared by all four sorted-subset donors than for non-shared clonotypes. Incomplete sequencing was indicated by rarefaction of sorted-subset datasets, despite the large sequencing depth. Larger estimated clonotype richness was generally found for naive subsets than for memory subsets.

The germline V gene (reference sequence) sets CDR1 to SGHNT and CDR2 to YYREEE. From the cysteine through the phenylalanine, the CDR3 covers 14 amino acids. The sequence is cut down to CDR3 DNA, 42 bases in frame from base 1. Germline trimming: 3 bases from V, 4 bases from J; junction bases outside gene matches: 4. For the CD8 naive samples, CD45RO-negative cells were positively selected for CCR7, yielding a CD45RA+CCR7+ population from which TemRA cells were excluded. The donors were healthy, HIV-negative adults who had no recently reported acute infections or vaccinations. All donors were Caucasian adults living in Nashville, Tennessee, USA. Blood was obtained by leukapheresis, after which PBMCs were separated by Ficoll-Histopaque density gradient centrifugation and cryopreserved in liquid nitrogen vapor phase. Analytical flow cytometry was used to check the purity and quantity of every magnetically sorted T cell population. Each sorted fraction had its genomic DNA isolated and then quantified by UV absorbance on a Nanodrop 2000c.

Details on this clone: The antigen it recognizes is unknown. Base quality data are lacking; no much larger clone is found one base away.

Using the deep immunoSEQ assay, multiplex PCR amplified TCR CDR3 regions from genomic DNA. Genomic DNA extracted from each cell subset was distributed evenly over all wells of several immunoSEQ 96-well plates, and each plate served as one replicate. Each replicate PCR for sorted subsets received approximately 200 ng genomic DNA, equal to about 30,000 T cell genomes. Purified libraries were measured with a Qubit 3.0 fluorometer, size-checked on a Bioanalyzer 2100, and measured again with the KAPA Library Quantification kit. Every immunoSEQ 96-well plate was sequenced on a separate single-read 150-cycle Illumina NextSeq 550 flow cell. Per the original workflow: Because the immunoSEQ output included only junctional sequences and no quality scores, the filtering could not be the same as the filtering used for full-length reads. Sequences were annotated with PyIR, a Python wrapper for IgBLAST v1.9, using IMGT germline references to assign V/J genes and CDR3. Reads were removed for weak V/J assignments (E-value above 1e-6), missing CDR3, stop codons, out-of-frame junctions, or ambiguous translated residues. A V3J clonotype was defined by an identical inferred V gene, J gene, and CDR3 amino acid sequence. Percentage overlap between repertoires was computed as shared unique clonotypes divided by the size of the smaller repertoire. Repertoire richness was assessed with RTK rarefaction, the Chao1 estimator, and Recon v2.1 estimates of unobserved clonotypes. Generation probabilities for all TCRbeta clonotypes obtained by the gDNA method from a handful of donors were computed using OLGA. The immuneACCESS repertoire file appears here via TCRdb, limited to in-frame rearrangements. These files lack a portion of the clones; in checked studies, under half of the deficit traces to unresolved V genes, and the cause of the others is not known. The V and J calls and the clone size are those of that table, but D and trimming were determined from the DNA. The sample table records some 2 million clones; about 95% of these occur just once. The ten largest clonotypes hold 1% to 1.3% of the sample.

The receptor was isolated from a man between 18 and 29 years old in good health. What was sequenced was naive CD8+ T cells sorted from blood. The cell subset or site label, as the study defines it: CD45RA+CCR7+. In this chain, TRBV5-4 is recombined with TRBJ1-3; TRBD1 lines up with 7 middle nucleotides. CDR3 region: CASSWDSAGNTIYF. Here is the DNA: TGTGCCAGCAGCTGGGACAGCGCCGGAAACACCATATATTTT. The CDR3, completed at both ends by the reference TRBV5-4 and TRBJ1-3 genes, gives the full variable domain ETGVTQSPTHLIKTRGQQVTLRCSSQSGHNTVSWYQQALGQGPQFIFQYYREEENGRGNFPPRFSGLQFPNYSSELNVNALELDDSALYLCASSWDSAGNTIYFGEGSWLTVV.